This T cell receptor (beta chain) originates from a study of regulatory T cells in long-lasting Graves disease. Germline V CDR1 and CDR2: SGHTA, FQGTGA. The length of the CDR3 is 15 residues. The V and J ends lost 0 bases and 3 bases respectively, with 9 bases between them. The sample's time point: newly diagnosed GD, antithyroid drugs for less than 3 months. Making the TCR library involved RNA that had been extracted from PBMCs. With EDTA tubes as the receptacles, roughly 9.7 milliliters of peripheral blood were drawn. This clonotype was counted at least ten times. The TCR beta library used iRepertoire HTBI primers with Arm-PCR amplification of CDR3. TCRdb used MiXCR to reprocess the multiplex PCR reads, holding one entry per CDR3 protein. The sample includes 450,000 to 600,000 distinct CDR3 sequences, around 15% of them seen just once. These data were also reused for a study on T cells in Graves' hyperthyroidism and ophthalmopathy. That work contributes: Any patient presenting with uncontrolled infection, other autoimmune disease, pregnancy or lactation was left out.

The rearrangement uses TRBV7-3 and TRBJ2-1; D may be TRBD2 (6 bases). The sample in question was peripheral blood mononuclear cells (PBMCs), obtained at new diagnosis, from a patient treated with antithyroid drugs. This clonotype originated in a man aged 40-55 years with Graves disease. The CDR3: CASSLTRDGYNEQFF. CDR3 DNA sequence: TGTGCCAGCAGCTTAACGCGGGACGGCTACAATGAGCAGTTCTTC.